This T cell receptor beta chain came from a study of response to subunit inactivated influenza vaccine. The germline gives CDR1 SGHRS, CDR2 YFSETQ. The CDR3 sequence is 15 residues long. V lost 6 bases and J 1 base, leaving 14 bases between the germline ends. Findings and limits, study-wide: Authors suggested seasonal influenza vaccinations each recruit few new T cells.

TCRdb independently ran MiXCR on the RT-PCR reads; one entry per CDR3 protein. Of roughly 570,000 distinct CDR3 sequences listed, 13% were seen once; the top ten hold around 13%. Worth noting for this clonotype: The target antigen is unknown.

The chain has TRBV5-1 and TRBJ2-1, with TRBD2 as a possible D gene (6 bases). The sample was PBMCs from blood, taken around seven weeks after vaccination. The clonotype was recovered from a man between 45 and 60 years old who received an inactivated influenza vaccine. The CDR3 protein is CASTPLAQSYNEQFF. CDR3 in DNA: TGCGCCAGCACCCCCCTAGCGCAGTCCTACAATGAGCAGTTCTTC.